This T cell receptor (beta chain) was sequenced in a study of T cell responses to AZD1222 COVID-19 vaccine. TCRdb's copy holds only in-frame clones and misses some; the assay was immunoSEQ multiplex PCR. This table holds about 110,000 clones, approximately 91% found once. The germline CDR1 and CDR2 sequences are LNHNV and YYDKDF (reference sequence). Deletions cut 1 base from V and 7 bases from J, with 13 bases between. The CDR3 extends over 15 amino acids. The sequencing used peripheral blood, collected on day 0 of AZD1222 vaccination. The V gene is TRBV15, the J gene TRBJ2-2, with TRBD2 as a possible D gene (6 bases). This receptor was identified in an adult in good health. This chain's CDR3 is CATSRAGRGNGELFF. The CDR3 DNA follows: TGTGCCACCAGCAGAGCAGGCCGGGGGAACGGGGAGCTGTTTTTT.